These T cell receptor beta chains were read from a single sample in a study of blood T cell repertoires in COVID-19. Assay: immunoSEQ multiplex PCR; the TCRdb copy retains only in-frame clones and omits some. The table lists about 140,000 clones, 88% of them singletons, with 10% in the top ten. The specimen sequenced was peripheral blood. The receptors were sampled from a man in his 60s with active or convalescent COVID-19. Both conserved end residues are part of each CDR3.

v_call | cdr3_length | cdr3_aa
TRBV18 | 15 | CASSPYGLGQETQYF
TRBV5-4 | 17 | CASSSGTSGAYADTQYF
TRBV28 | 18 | CASRPTYGRVASTDTQYF
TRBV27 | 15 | CASSPYKRFSYEQYF
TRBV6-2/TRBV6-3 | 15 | CASSISTGVSYEQYF
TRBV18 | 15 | CASSPFDRSQETQYF
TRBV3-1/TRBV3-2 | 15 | CASSLAGGHNSPLHF
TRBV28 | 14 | CASSLAQGGNTIYF
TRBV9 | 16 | CASSLEGAASTDTQYF
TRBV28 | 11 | CASSPNYEQYF
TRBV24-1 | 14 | CATSDLPSGDTQYF
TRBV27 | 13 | CASSYNRDTEAFF
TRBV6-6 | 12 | CATKQISYEQYF
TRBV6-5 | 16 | CASSYWDRVNTGELFF
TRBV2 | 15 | CASSKGGLTVDEQFF
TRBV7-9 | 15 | CASSGGDRGQDTQYF
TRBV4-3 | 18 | CASSQESSRGADTGELFF
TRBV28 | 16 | CASGVVRGLSYNEQFF
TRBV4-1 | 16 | CASSHRQGARSYEQYF